This is a list of T cell receptor beta chains from one sample in a study of OX40 agonist ivuxolimab in advanced cancers. The method was immunoSEQ multiplex PCR; TCRdb's version includes in-frame clones alone and lacks a portion of them. This repertoire shows over 40,000 clones, 88% found once; its top ten account for around 3.5%. Sample: CD4+ or CD8+ T cells sorted from blood, taken in a trial of the OX40 agonist ivuxolimab. The source of these receptors is an adult with an advanced solid tumor such as melanoma, head and neck, liver or kidney cancer. Both conserved end residues are part of each CDR3. The D gene is left open where the match is weak. Rows give clone size only sometimes, using once, few, many, or a class for an expanded clone.

D gene: .; V gene: TRBV7-2; J gene: TRBJ2-1; clone size: few; CDR3 DNA: TGTGCCAGCAGCTTAAATCGGGGCAATGAGCAGTTCTTC; CDR3 protein: CASSLNRGNEQFF
D gene: .; V gene: TRBV7-3; J gene: TRBJ1-1; clone size: .; CDR3 DNA: TGTGCCAGCAGCTTAAGGGCAGGTTACTCTGAAGCTTTCTTT; CDR3 protein: CASSLRAGYSEAFF
D gene: .; V gene: TRBV2; J gene: TRBJ2-4; clone size: .; CDR3 DNA: TGTGCCAGCAGTGCCCTAACGAGTTTACTAGCCAAAAACATTCAGTACTTC; CDR3 protein: CASSALTSLLAKNIQYF
D gene: .; V gene: TRBV9; J gene: TRBJ2-2; clone size: .; CDR3 DNA: TGTGCCAGCAGCGCCAGACTTGGGGTCATTCCAGGGGAGCTGTTTTTT; CDR3 protein: CASSARLGVIPGELFF
D gene: .; V gene: TRBV2; J gene: TRBJ2-7; clone size: .; CDR3 DNA: TGTGCCAGCAGTGACGGGACCATTCTCCCCGAGCAGTACTTC; CDR3 protein: CASSDGTILPEQYF
D gene: .; V gene: TRBV2; J gene: TRBJ2-1; clone size: .; CDR3 DNA: TGTGCCAGCAGTGGAGCCCGAGGGAATGAGCAGTTCTTC; CDR3 protein: CASSGARGNEQFF
D gene: .; V gene: TRBV15; J gene: TRBJ2-1; clone size: .; CDR3 DNA: TGTGCCACCAGAGCGGGCGTCTACAATGAGCAGTTCTTC; CDR3 protein: CATRAGVYNEQFF
D gene: TRBD1; V gene: TRBV30; J gene: TRBJ1-3; clone size: .; CDR3 DNA: TGTGCCTGGAGTCGACAGGGGAACACCATATATTTT; CDR3 protein: CAWSRQGNTIYF
D gene: .; V gene: TRBV18; J gene: TRBJ2-2; clone size: .; CDR3 DNA: TGTGCCAGCTCACCACCGGAGGGCAGGGACACCGGGGAGCTGTTTTTT; CDR3 protein: CASSPPEGRDTGELFF
D gene: TRBD1; V gene: TRBV4-1; J gene: TRBJ1-3; clone size: .; CDR3 DNA: TGCGCCAGCAGCTCGCGGACAGGAATGGATACGGGGCGGAACACCATATATTTT; CDR3 protein: CASSSRTGMDTGRNTIYF
D gene: .; V gene: TRBV21-1; J gene: TRBJ2-5; clone size: .; CDR3 DNA: TGTGCCAGCAGCAAAGAGTGCGGGTTCGACCAAGAGACCCAGTACTTC; CDR3 protein: CASSKECGFDQETQYF
D gene: .; V gene: TRBV14; J gene: TRBJ1-2; clone size: few; CDR3 DNA: TGTGCCAGCAGCCAAGATTTGGGAGGGAGCGGCTACACCTTC; CDR3 protein: CASSQDLGGSGYTF
D gene: .; V gene: TRBV2; J gene: TRBJ1-4; clone size: few; CDR3 DNA: TGTGCCAGTCAGGGTTCAACTAATGAAAAACTGTTTTTT; CDR3 protein: CASQGSTNEKLFF
D gene: .; V gene: TRBV9; J gene: TRBJ1-5; clone size: few; CDR3 DNA: TGTGCCTCAGGCAGGGGTATGCAGCCCCAGCATTTT; CDR3 protein: CASGRGMQPQHF
D gene: TRBD2; V gene: TRBV9; J gene: TRBJ2-3; clone size: .; CDR3 DNA: TGTGCCAGCAGCGTAGGACTAGCGACCGGCACAGATACGCAGTATTTT; CDR3 protein: CASSVGLATGTDTQYF
D gene: .; V gene: TRBV7-6; J gene: TRBJ1-2; clone size: .; CDR3 DNA: TGTGCCACCAACCTACTACAGGGCTATGGCTACACCTTC; CDR3 protein: CATNLLQGYGYTF
D gene: .; V gene: TRBV6-1; J gene: TRBJ2-5; clone size: .; CDR3 DNA: TGTGCCAGCAGCGCTCTGGCAGGGGTGGAGACCCAGTACTTC; CDR3 protein: CASSALAGVETQYF
D gene: TRBD2; V gene: TRBV6-4; J gene: TRBJ2-3; clone size: .; CDR3 DNA: TGTGCCAGCAGTGAATCTAGCGGGGGGGCCGCAGATACGCAGTATTTT; CDR3 protein: CASSESSGGAADTQYF
D gene: .; V gene: TRBV7-2; J gene: TRBJ1-1; clone size: .; CDR3 DNA: TGTGCCAGCAGCTTATGGCCGAGCACTGAAGCTTTCTTT; CDR3 protein: CASSLWPSTEAFF
D gene: .; V gene: TRBV7-3; J gene: TRBJ1-6; clone size: .; CDR3 DNA: TGTGCCAGCAGCCATGCGGGAGGGGATTCACCCCTCCACTTT; CDR3 protein: CASSHAGGDSPLHF
D gene: TRBD1; V gene: TRBV5-6; J gene: TRBJ1-2; clone size: .; CDR3 DNA: TGTGCCAGCAGTATGGAGGAGGGGGCTTGGTATGGCTACACCTTC; CDR3 protein: CASSMEEGAWYGYTF
D gene: .; V gene: TRBV5-1; J gene: TRBJ1-6; clone size: few; CDR3 DNA: TGCGCCAGCAGCGCCGGGACGCTGAATTCACCCCTCCACTTT; CDR3 protein: CASSAGTLNSPLHF
D gene: .; V gene: TRBV2; J gene: TRBJ1-2; clone size: .; CDR3 DNA: TGTGCCAGCAGTGAAGCCCCACCTACGGGTGGCTACACCTTC; CDR3 protein: CASSEAPPTGGYTF
D gene: .; V gene: TRBV19; J gene: TRBJ1-5; clone size: .; CDR3 DNA: TGTGCCAGTAGCTGGGGAGGGGCATACAATCAGCCCCAGCATTTT; CDR3 protein: CASSWGGAYNQPQHF
D gene: TRBD2; V gene: TRBV15; J gene: TRBJ2-7; clone size: .; CDR3 DNA: TGTGCCACCAGCAGCCCAACTAGCGGGAGGGCCTACGAGCAGTACTTC; CDR3 protein: CATSSPTSGRAYEQYF
D gene: TRBD1; V gene: TRBV19; J gene: TRBJ2-7; clone size: .; CDR3 DNA: TGTGCCAGTAACCCCCGGGACAGGATCTACGAGCAGTACTTC; CDR3 protein: CASNPRDRIYEQYF
D gene: .; V gene: TRBV18; J gene: TRBJ1-6; clone size: few; CDR3 DNA: TGTGCCAGCTCACTCGCGGATAATTCACCCCTCCACTTT; CDR3 protein: CASSLADNSPLHF
D gene: TRBD1; V gene: TRBV6-5; J gene: TRBJ2-7; clone size: .; CDR3 DNA: TGTGCCAGCAGTTACGGTGCAGGACAGGGTCCCTACGAGCAGTACTTC; CDR3 protein: CASSYGAGQGPYEQYF
D gene: .; V gene: TRBV5-4; J gene: TRBJ2-3; clone size: .; CDR3 DNA: TGTGCCAGCAGTTGGCAGGGCAACACAGATACGCAGTATTTT; CDR3 protein: CASSWQGNTDTQYF
D gene: TRBD2; V gene: TRBV9; J gene: TRBJ2-7; clone size: .; CDR3 DNA: TGTGCCAGCAGCGAAACCGGGACTAGCGACGAGCAGTACTTC; CDR3 protein: CASSETGTSDEQYF
D gene: .; V gene: TRBV6-6; J gene: TRBJ2-2; clone size: .; CDR3 DNA: TGTGCCAGCAGGGGCGGCGGGGAGCTGTTTTTT; CDR3 protein: CASRGGGELFF
D gene: .; V gene: TRBV4-2; J gene: TRBJ2-3; clone size: .; CDR3 DNA: TGTGCCAGCAGCCAACCAACAGGCGGGGGCACCACAGATACGCAGTATTTT; CDR3 protein: CASSQPTGGGTTDTQYF
D gene: TRBD2; V gene: TRBV19; J gene: TRBJ2-5; clone size: few; CDR3 DNA: TGTGCCAGTAGCACTAGCGGGAGGGCCCAAGAGACCCAGTACTTC; CDR3 protein: CASSTSGRAQETQYF
D gene: TRBD1; V gene: TRBV5-6; J gene: TRBJ1-5; clone size: .; CDR3 DNA: TGTGCCAGCAGCTTCAGGGGGACAGTGAATCAGCCCCAGCATTTT; CDR3 protein: CASSFRGTVNQPQHF
D gene: .; V gene: TRBV5-1; J gene: TRBJ2-5; clone size: few; CDR3 DNA: TGCGCCAGCAGCTTAATCGTGCAAGAGACCCAGTACTTC; CDR3 protein: CASSLIVQETQYF
D gene: TRBD2; V gene: TRBV10-2; J gene: TRBJ2-2; clone size: .; CDR3 DNA: TGCGCCAGCAGGATAGCGGGAAAGGGGAACTCCGGGGAGCTGTTTTTT; CDR3 protein: CASRIAGKGNSGELFF
D gene: .; V gene: TRBV6-1; J gene: TRBJ1-2; clone size: .; CDR3 DNA: TGTGCCAGCAGTCTTCAGGGAAACTATGGCTACACCTTC; CDR3 protein: CASSLQGNYGYTF
D gene: TRBD1; V gene: TRBV15; J gene: TRBJ1-2; clone size: .; CDR3 DNA: TGTGCCACCAGCAGAGATAATGCAGGGGGCTATGGCTACACCTTC; CDR3 protein: CATSRDNAGGYGYTF
D gene: TRBD1; V gene: TRBV6-5; J gene: TRBJ2-5; clone size: .; CDR3 DNA: TGTGCCAGCAGAGGGGGCGTAGAGACCCAGTACTTC; CDR3 protein: CASRGGVETQYF
D gene: TRBD2; V gene: TRBV27; J gene: TRBJ2-1; clone size: .; CDR3 DNA: TGTGCCAGCAGTTTCAGGACTAGCGGGCTGACTGGCGATGAGCAGTTCTTC; CDR3 protein: CASSFRTSGLTGDEQFF
D gene: .; V gene: TRBV27; J gene: TRBJ2-5; clone size: .; CDR3 DNA: TGTGCCAGCAGTTTAAGGGGGATCCAAGAGACCCAGTACTTC; CDR3 protein: CASSLRGIQETQYF
D gene: TRBD2; V gene: TRBV28; J gene: TRBJ2-1; clone size: .; CDR3 DNA: TGTGCCAGCAGACCAGCGGGAGGGCCCTACAATGAGCAGTTCTTC; CDR3 protein: CASRPAGGPYNEQFF
D gene: .; V gene: TRBV7-3; J gene: TRBJ2-6; clone size: .; CDR3 DNA: TGTGCCAGCAGCCCTCGGTCGGCTCTTGGTGGGGCCAACGTCCTGACTTTC; CDR3 protein: CASSPRSALGGANVLTF
D gene: .; V gene: TRBV23-1; J gene: TRBJ2-2; clone size: few; CDR3 DNA: TGCGCCAGCAACCACGGGGAGCTGTTTTTT; CDR3 protein: CASNHGELFF
D gene: TRBD1; V gene: TRBV19; J gene: TRBJ2-1; clone size: few; CDR3 DNA: TGTGCCAGTAGTATAATCACAGGGGGGAATGAGCAGTTCTTC; CDR3 protein: CASSIITGGNEQFF
D gene: TRBD1; V gene: TRBV2; J gene: TRBJ2-5; clone size: .; CDR3 DNA: TGTGCCAGCAGTGGACAGGGGGGGGAGACCCAGTACTTC; CDR3 protein: CASSGQGGETQYF
D gene: TRBD2; V gene: TRBV29-1; J gene: TRBJ2-7; clone size: .; CDR3 DNA: TGCAGCGTAGCGGGAGGGCCTTACGAGCAGTACTTC; CDR3 protein: CSVAGGPYEQYF
D gene: TRBD2; V gene: TRBV19; J gene: TRBJ2-3; clone size: .; CDR3 DNA: TGTGCCAGTAGATCGTTTTCGGGGGGTAGCACAGATACGCAGTATTTT; CDR3 protein: CASRSFSGGSTDTQYF
D gene: .; V gene: TRBV15; J gene: TRBJ1-1; clone size: .; CDR3 DNA: TGTGCCACCAGCAGGGTATTCCCGGGACTGGGAGACACTGAAGCTTTCTTT; CDR3 protein: CATSRVFPGLGDTEAFF
D gene: .; V gene: TRBV5-8; J gene: TRBJ2-1; clone size: .; CDR3 DNA: TGTGCCAGCAGCTTCGAGGGGCTTTTTGATGAGCAGTTCTTC; CDR3 protein: CASSFEGLFDEQFF
D gene: .; V gene: TRBV7-9; J gene: TRBJ1-2; clone size: .; CDR3 DNA: TGTGCCAGCAGCTTAGCCTCCCTAAAGACGTTCTATGGCTACACCTTC; CDR3 protein: CASSLASLKTFYGYTF
D gene: .; V gene: TRBV5-1; J gene: TRBJ2-5; clone size: .; CDR3 DNA: TGCGCCAGCAGGTCGGCCCGCTGGCTCCAAGAGACCCAGTACTTC; CDR3 protein: CASRSARWLQETQYF
D gene: .; V gene: TRBV6-1; J gene: TRBJ1-3; clone size: .; CDR3 DNA: TGTGCCAGCAGTGAAGCTGGGCGAAACACCATATATTTT; CDR3 protein: CASSEAGRNTIYF
D gene: TRBD2; V gene: TRBV5-4; J gene: TRBJ2-3; clone size: .; CDR3 DNA: TGTGCCAGCAGGAGGGGACGGGGGGAACACCAGGCTAGCACAGATACGCAGTATTTT; CDR3 protein: CASRRGRGEHQASTDTQYF
D gene: .; V gene: TRBV21-1; J gene: TRBJ2-7; clone size: .; CDR3 DNA: TGTGCCAGCAGCCGACACAACGGATTGAGCTCCTACGAGCAGTACTTC; CDR3 protein: CASSRHNGLSSYEQYF
D gene: .; V gene: TRBV4-1; J gene: TRBJ2-5; clone size: .; CDR3 DNA: TGCGCCAGCAGCCAAGCCCGTGCGGGGACCCAGTACTTC; CDR3 protein: CASSQARAGTQYF
D gene: TRBD2; V gene: TRBV19; J gene: TRBJ2-1; clone size: .; CDR3 DNA: TGTGCCAGTAGTATACGTCTAGCGGGGGGGCGTTCCTACAATGAGCAGTTCTTC; CDR3 protein: CASSIRLAGGRSYNEQFF
D gene: .; V gene: TRBV2; J gene: TRBJ1-5; clone size: .; CDR3 DNA: TGTGCCAGCAGTATGCAGGGTAGGGACCAGCCCCAGCATTTT; CDR3 protein: CASSMQGRDQPQHF
D gene: .; V gene: TRBV30; J gene: TRBJ2-1; clone size: once; CDR3 DNA: TGTGCCTGTACAGGGCGCTACAATGAGCAGTTCTTC; CDR3 protein: CACTGRYNEQFF